This T cell receptor beta chain was sequenced in a study of beta chain features in type 1 diabetes. A heparinised blood draw that averaged roughly 120 mL was obtained once from each donor. The investigators reverse transcribed all of the isolated RNA, so they sequenced expressed TCRB transcripts. The assay was immunoSEQ multiplex PCR, and TCRdb's table has in-frame clones only and misses some. The sample lists 250,000 to 350,000 clones; more than 13% were seen once. Germline trimming cut 4 bases from V and 1 base from J; bases unmatched to any gene: 5. The germline gives CDR1 SGDLS, CDR2 YYNGEE. This CDR3 is 16 amino acids long. A remark on this clone: Its antigen is currently unknown.

Overall study findings and caveats: The question left open here concerned HLA type influencing TCRB rearrangement. Moderate yet significant TCRB CDR3 shortening was seen in Type 1 diabetes patients in all four CD4+ subsets.

The sequencing sample was made of naive CD4+ T cells from blood. The gene calls are TRBV9 and TRBJ2-1, with 10 positions matching TRBD2. The clonotype was recovered from a man younger than 40 with type 1 diabetes. The CDR3 region is CASSQSGRGSYNEQFF. The DNA for the CDR3 is TGTGCCAGCAGCCAGAGCGGGAGGGGATCCTACAATGAGCAGTTCTTC.